The rows below give T cell receptor beta chains drawn from one sample of a study of T cell changes during pregnancy in multiple sclerosis. Sequencing was performed with immunoSEQ multiplex PCR; in TCRdb, only in-frame clones are kept and a portion is missing. The table lists more than 50,000 clones, about 94% of them singletons, with under 3% in the top ten. The sample here was CD8+ T cells from peripheral blood mononuclear cells, taken after pregnancy. Every receptor here comes from a female donor with multiple sclerosis, enrolled in a pregnancy study. Each CDR3 is given with its conserved first and last residue. A D gene is named only where the DNA matches it firmly. Size is omitted from some rows. Given values are once, few, many or a class for expanded clones.

j_call | cdr3_length | d_call | clone_size | v_call | cdr3_nt | cdr3_aa
TRBJ1-3 | 18 | TRBD1 | once | TRBV7-9 | TGTGCCAGCAGCCCGGAGTGGGACAGGGAGAGATCTGGAAACACCATATATTTT | CASSPEWDRERSGNTIYF
TRBJ2-7 | 15 | TRBD1 | . | TRBV7-9 | TGTGCCAGCAGCCCGCCCGGGACAGGGGGCCACGAGCAGTACTTC | CASSPPGTGGHEQYF
TRBJ1-2 | 12 | . | . | TRBV27 | TGTGCCAGCAGTCCCTCGGGGGGGGTTAGGACCTTC | CASSPSGGVRTF
TRBJ1-1 | 16 | . | . | TRBV10-3 | TGTGCCACCCGGTTCACCGAGTTGTGGAGAGTCACTGAAGCTTTCTTT | CATRFTELWRVTEAFF
TRBJ2-7 | 14 | . | once | TRBV27 | TGTGCCAGCAGTCCCACCGGGTATTCCTACGAGCAGTACTTC | CASSPTGYSYEQYF
TRBJ1-5 | 13 | . | . | TRBV6-5 | TGTGCCAGCTATCAGGATAGCAATCAGCCCCAGCATTTT | CASYQDSNQPQHF
TRBJ2-7 | 14 | TRBD2 | . | TRBV29-1 | TGCAGCGTTCCGGGACTAGCGGGATCCTACGAGCAGTACTTC | CSVPGLAGSYEQYF
TRBJ2-7 | 15 | TRBD1 | . | TRBV7-9 | TGTGCCAGCAGCTTAGTTGCGACAGGGGGCCACGAGCAGTACTTC | CASSLVATGGHEQYF
TRBJ2-1 | 14 | . | . | TRBV15 | TGTGCCACCAGCAGAGATATGGGCCACAATGAGCAGTTCTTC | CATSRDMGHNEQFF
TRBJ1-5 | 14 | . | . | TRBV27 | TGTGCCAGCAGTTTTGCAGGAGGTAGGCAGCCCCAGCATTTT | CASSFAGGRQPQHF
TRBJ2-5 | 15 | TRBD2 | . | TRBV6-1 | TGTGCCAGCAGTGAAGCAGCGGGAGGGCCAGAGACCCAGTACTTC | CASSEAAGGPETQYF
TRBJ2-7 | 14 | . | . | TRBV9 | TGTGCCAGCAGCGCCATAGCGGCCCCCTACGAGCAGTACTTC | CASSAIAAPYEQYF
TRBJ2-2 | 16 | . | once | TRBV5-8 | TGTGCCAGCAGCCAACTAACGGTTACGAACACCGGGGAGCTGTTTTTT | CASSQLTVTNTGELFF
TRBJ2-2 | 17 | TRBD1 | . | TRBV10-2 | TGCGCCAGCAGTGAGTTATACAGGGGGCTAACGACCGGGGAGCTGTTTTTT | CASSELYRGLTTGELFF
TRBJ2-1 | 16 | TRBD2 | . | TRBV11-2 | TGTGCCAGCAGCTTAGTCCCGGGAGGGCTTTTCAATGAGCAGTTCTTC | CASSLVPGGLFNEQFF
TRBJ2-7 | 15 | . | . | TRBV14 | TGTGCCAGCAGCCAAGATGGCGGATGGCGGAGCGAGCAGTACTTC | CASSQDGGWRSEQYF
TRBJ1-3 | 17 | . | . | TRBV30 | TGTGCCTGGACCGGGCGGGCCAAGAGAGGGACTGGAAACACCATATATTTT | CAWTGRAKRGTGNTIYF
TRBJ2-5 | 14 | TRBD2 | . | TRBV6-4 | TGTGCCAGCACGGACGTGGGCGGGAGAGAGACCCAGTACTTC | CASTDVGGRETQYF
TRBJ1-5 | 14 | . | . | TRBV28 | TGTGCCAGCACCACACAGGTTGGCAATCAGCCCCAGCATTTT | CASTTQVGNQPQHF
TRBJ2-7 | 14 | . | . | TRBV11-2 | TGTGCCAGCAGCTTAGGGCGGGGTACCTACGAGCAGTACTTC | CASSLGRGTYEQYF